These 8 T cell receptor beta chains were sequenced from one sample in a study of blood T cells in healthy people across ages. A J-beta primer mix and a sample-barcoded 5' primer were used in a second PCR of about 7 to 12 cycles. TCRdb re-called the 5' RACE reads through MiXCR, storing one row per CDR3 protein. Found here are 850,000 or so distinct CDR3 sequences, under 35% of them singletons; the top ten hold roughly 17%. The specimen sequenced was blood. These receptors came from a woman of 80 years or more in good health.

The DNA of the CDR3 is TGTGCCAGCAGCGCCGGGACAGGTCTTGCAACTAATGAAAAACTGTTTTTT. Its translation: CASSAGTGLATNEKLFF. The genes are TRBV9 and TRBJ1-4; TRBD1 matches 8 bases. The germline CDR1 and CDR2 sequences are SGDLS and YYNGEE. J gave up 0 bases and V 3 bases, and 7 bases lay outside the gene matches. This CDR3 region has 17 residues.

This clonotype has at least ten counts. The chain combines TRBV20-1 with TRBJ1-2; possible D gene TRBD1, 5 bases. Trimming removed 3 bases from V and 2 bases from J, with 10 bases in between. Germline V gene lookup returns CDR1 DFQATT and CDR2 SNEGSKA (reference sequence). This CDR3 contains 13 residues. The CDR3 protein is CSASDPGNYGYTF. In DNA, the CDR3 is TGCAGTGCTAGCGACCCAGGGAACTATGGCTACACCTTC.

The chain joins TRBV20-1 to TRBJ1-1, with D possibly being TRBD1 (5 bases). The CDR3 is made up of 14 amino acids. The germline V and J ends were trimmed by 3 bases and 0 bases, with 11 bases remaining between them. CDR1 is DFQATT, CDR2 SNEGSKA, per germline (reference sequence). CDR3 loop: CSARAGRMNTEAFF. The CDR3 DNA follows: TGCAGTGCTAGGGCAGGGCGTATGAACACTGAAGCTTTCTTT.

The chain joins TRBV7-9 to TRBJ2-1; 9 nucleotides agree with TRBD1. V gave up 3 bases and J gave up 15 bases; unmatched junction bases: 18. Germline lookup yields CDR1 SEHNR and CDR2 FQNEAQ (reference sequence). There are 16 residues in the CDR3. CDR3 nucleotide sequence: TGTGCCAGCAGCTTCCGAACAGGGGGCCTGGGAGAGACCCGGTTCTTC. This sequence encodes CASSFRTGGLGETRFF.

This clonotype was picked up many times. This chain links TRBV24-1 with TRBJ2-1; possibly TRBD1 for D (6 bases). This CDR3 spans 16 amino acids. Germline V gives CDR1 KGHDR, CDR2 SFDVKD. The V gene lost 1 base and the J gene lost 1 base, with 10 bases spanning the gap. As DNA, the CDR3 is TGTGCCACCAGTGATTTCCAGGGGCGATCCTACAATGAGCAGTTCTTC. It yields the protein CATSDFQGRSYNEQFF.

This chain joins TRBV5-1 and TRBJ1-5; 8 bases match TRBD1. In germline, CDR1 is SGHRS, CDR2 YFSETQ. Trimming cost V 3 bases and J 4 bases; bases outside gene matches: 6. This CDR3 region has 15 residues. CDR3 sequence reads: CASSSTGDPNQPQHF. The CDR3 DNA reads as TGCGCCAGCAGCTCGACAGGGGACCCTAATCAGCCCCAGCATTTT.

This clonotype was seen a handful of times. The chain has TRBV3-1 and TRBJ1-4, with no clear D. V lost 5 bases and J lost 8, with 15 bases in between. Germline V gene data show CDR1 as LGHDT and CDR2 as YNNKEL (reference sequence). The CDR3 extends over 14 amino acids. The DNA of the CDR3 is TGTGCCAGCAGCGACCTTTCAACCCGGGAAAAACTGTTTTTT. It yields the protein CASSDLSTREKLFF.

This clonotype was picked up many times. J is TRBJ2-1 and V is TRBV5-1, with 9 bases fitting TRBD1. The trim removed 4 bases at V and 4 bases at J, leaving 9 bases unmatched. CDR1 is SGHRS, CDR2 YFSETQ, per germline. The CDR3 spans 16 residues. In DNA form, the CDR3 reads TGCGCCAGCAGCGCCACCGGGACAGGGTGGTACAATGAGCAGTTCTTC. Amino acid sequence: CASSATGTGWYNEQFF. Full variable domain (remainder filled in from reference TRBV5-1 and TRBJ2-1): KAGVTQTPRYLIKTRGQQVTLSCSPISGHRSVSWYQQTPGQGLQFLFEYFSETQRNKGNFPGRFSGRQFSNSRSEMNVSTLELGDSALYLCASSATGTGWYNEQFFGPGTRLTVL.